This TCR beta chain was sequenced during a study of cytomegalovirus exposure and HLA in healthy donors. The PCR employed 60 Vbeta primers together with 13 Jbeta primers. Repertoires were generated with immunoSEQ multiplex PCR, while TCRdb's copy carries only in-frame clones and drops some. The sample totals around 60,000 clones. Germline lookup yields CDR1 MNHEY and CDR2 SVGAGI. The length of the CDR3 is 15 residues. V lost 2 bases and J lost 4, with 12 bases in between. V and J are TRBV6-5 and TRBJ2-1, with D possibly matching TRBD1 (6 bases). Sequenced sample: PBMCs. This TCR came from a man between 25 and 39 years old in good health and CMV-seropositive. As DNA, the CDR3 is TGTGCCAGCAGTTACGCGTCAGGGGCTTACAATGAGCAGTTCTTC. Its translation: CASSYASGAYNEQFF.